This T cell receptor (beta chain) stems from a study of Ad26.COV2.S vaccination and SARS-CoV-2 variants. Sequencing used immunoSEQ multiplex PCR; TCRdb keeps in-frame clones, though not all of them. Of about 450,000 clones in the sample, roughly 89% were seen once. The CDR3 length is 15 residues. The germline V and J ends were trimmed by 3 bases and 0 bases, with 12 bases remaining between them. The germline V gene encodes CDR1 SGHRS and CDR2 YFSETQ. The treatment denotes: 15 to 20 received Ad26.COV2.S at low or high dose, single or two shots; five or six received placebo; per-sample allocation not given. Sampling occurred on day 63 after the first vaccine or placebo injection. In Boston, the donor was an adult between 18-55 years of age.

The origin of this receptor is a person aged 18-60 years who received the Ad26.COV2.S COVID-19 vaccine or a placebo. The chain recombines TRBV5-1 with TRBJ1-1, with no clear D. The sample here was peripheral blood, taken in a trial of Ad26.COV2.S vaccine versus placebo. This CDR3 is CASSSIDPMNTEAFF. In DNA form, the CDR3 reads TGCGCCAGCAGCTCAATTGACCCCATGAACACTGAAGCTTTCTTT.